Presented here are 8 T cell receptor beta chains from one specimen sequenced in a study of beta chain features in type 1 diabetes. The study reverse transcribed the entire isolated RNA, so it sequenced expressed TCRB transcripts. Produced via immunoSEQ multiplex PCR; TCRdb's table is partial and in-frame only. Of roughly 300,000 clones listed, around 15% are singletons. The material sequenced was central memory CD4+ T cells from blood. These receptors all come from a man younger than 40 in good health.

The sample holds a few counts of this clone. This CDR3 is CASRLSEQFF. The CDR3 bases are TGTGCCAGCAGGCTGAGTGAGCAGTTCTTC. This sequence joins TRBV6-5 and TRBJ2-1; the D is unclear. The V gene lost 6 bases and the J gene lost 9 bases, with 6 bases spanning the gap. The CDR3 is 10 residues long. Germline V gene lookup returns CDR1 MNHEY and CDR2 SVGAGI.

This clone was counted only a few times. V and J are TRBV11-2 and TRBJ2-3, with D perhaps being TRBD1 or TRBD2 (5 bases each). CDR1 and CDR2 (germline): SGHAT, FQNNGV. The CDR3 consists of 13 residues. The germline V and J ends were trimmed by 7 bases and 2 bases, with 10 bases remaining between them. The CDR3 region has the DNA TGTGCCAGCACCCGGGACCTCACAGATACGCAGTATTTT. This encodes CASTRDLTDTQYF.

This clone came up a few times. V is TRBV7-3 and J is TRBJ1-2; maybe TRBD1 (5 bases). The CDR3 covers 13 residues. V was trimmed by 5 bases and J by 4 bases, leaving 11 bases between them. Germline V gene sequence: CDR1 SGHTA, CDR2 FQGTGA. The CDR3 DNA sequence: TGTGCCAGCAGCGTAGGGACCTCCTATGGCTACACCTTC. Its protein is CASSVGTSYGYTF.

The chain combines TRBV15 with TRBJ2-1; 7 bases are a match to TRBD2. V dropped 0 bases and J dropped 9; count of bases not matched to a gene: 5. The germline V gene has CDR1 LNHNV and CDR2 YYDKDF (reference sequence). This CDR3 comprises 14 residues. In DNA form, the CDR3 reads TGTGCCACCAGCAGAGAAACTAGCGTAGGTGAGCAGTTCTTC. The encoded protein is CATSRETSVGEQFF.

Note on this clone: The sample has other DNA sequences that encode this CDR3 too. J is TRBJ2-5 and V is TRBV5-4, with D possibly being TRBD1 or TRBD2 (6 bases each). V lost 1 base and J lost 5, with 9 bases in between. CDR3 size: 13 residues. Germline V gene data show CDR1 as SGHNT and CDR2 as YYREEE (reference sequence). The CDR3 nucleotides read TGTGCCAGCAGCTTGAGGGGGGAGGAGACCCAGTACTTC. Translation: CASSLRGEETQYF.

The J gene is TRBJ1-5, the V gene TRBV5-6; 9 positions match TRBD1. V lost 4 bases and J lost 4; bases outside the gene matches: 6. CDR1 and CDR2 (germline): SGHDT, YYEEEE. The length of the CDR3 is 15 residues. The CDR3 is CASSTGGFGNQPQHF. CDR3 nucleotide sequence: TGTGCCAGCAGCACAGGGGGCTTCGGGAATCAGCCCCAGCATTTT.

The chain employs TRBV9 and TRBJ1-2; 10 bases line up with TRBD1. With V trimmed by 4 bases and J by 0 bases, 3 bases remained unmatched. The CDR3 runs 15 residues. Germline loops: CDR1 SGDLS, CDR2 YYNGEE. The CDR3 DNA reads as TGTGCCAGCAGCACCGGGACAGGGGCTAACTATGGCTACACCTTC. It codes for CASSTGTGANYGYTF.

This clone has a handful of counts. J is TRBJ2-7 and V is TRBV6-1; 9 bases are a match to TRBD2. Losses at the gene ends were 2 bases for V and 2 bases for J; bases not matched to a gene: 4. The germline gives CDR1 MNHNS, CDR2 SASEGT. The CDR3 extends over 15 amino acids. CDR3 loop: CASSEPSGAPYEQYV. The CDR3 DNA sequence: TGTGCCAGCAGTGAACCTAGCGGGGCCCCCTACGAGCAGTACGTC.